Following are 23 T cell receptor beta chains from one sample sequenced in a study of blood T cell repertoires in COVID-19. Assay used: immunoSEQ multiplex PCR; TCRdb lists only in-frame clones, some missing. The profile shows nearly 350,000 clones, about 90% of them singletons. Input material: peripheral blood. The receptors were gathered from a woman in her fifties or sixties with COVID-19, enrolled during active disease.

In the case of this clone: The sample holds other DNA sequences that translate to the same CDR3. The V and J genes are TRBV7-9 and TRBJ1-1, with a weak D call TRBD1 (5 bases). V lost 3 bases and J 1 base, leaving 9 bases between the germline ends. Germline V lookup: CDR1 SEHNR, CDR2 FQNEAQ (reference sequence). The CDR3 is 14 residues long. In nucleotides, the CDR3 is TGTGCCAGCAGCTTGGGACTTTCGAACACTGAAGCTTTCTTT. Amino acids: CASSLGLSNTEAFF.

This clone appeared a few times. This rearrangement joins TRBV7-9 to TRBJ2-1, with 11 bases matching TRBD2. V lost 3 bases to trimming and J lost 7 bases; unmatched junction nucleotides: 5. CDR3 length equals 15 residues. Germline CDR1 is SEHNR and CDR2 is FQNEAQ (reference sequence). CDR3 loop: CASSFRLAGINEQFF. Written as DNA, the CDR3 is TGTGCCAGCAGCTTCAGACTAGCGGGAATAAATGAGCAGTTCTTC.

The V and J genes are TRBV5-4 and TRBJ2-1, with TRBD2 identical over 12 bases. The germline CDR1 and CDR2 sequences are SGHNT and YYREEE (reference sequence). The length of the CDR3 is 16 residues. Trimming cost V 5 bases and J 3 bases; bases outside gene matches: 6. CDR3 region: CASSSGLAGFYNEQFF. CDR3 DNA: TGTGCCAGCAGTTCTGGACTAGCGGGGTTCTACAATGAGCAGTTCTTC.

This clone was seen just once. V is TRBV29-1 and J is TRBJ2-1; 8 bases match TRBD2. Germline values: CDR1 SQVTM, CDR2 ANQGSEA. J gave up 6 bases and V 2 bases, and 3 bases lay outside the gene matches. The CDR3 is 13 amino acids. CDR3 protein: CSVELAGPNEQFF. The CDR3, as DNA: TGCAGCGTTGAACTAGCGGGTCCCAATGAGCAGTTCTTC.

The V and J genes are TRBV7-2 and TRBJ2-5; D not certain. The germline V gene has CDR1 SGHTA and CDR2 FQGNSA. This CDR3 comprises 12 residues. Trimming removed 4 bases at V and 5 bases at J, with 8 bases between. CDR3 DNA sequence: TGTGCCAGCAGCTCCTACGGGGAGACCCAGTACTTC. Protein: CASSSYGETQYF.

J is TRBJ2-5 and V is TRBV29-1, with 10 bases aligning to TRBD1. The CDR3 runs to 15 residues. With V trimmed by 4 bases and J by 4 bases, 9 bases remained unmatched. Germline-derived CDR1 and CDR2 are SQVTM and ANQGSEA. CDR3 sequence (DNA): TGCAGCGTTGCCACCCATAGGGACAGGGGAGAGACCCAGTACTTC. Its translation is CSVATHRDRGETQYF.

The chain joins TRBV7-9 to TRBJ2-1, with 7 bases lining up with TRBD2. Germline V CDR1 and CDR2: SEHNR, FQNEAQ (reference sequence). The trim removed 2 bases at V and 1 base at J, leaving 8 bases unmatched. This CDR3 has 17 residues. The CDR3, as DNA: TGTGCCAGCAGCTTAACGGGGGGAGCAGGGTCCTACAATGAGCAGTTCTTC. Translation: CASSLTGGAGSYNEQFF.

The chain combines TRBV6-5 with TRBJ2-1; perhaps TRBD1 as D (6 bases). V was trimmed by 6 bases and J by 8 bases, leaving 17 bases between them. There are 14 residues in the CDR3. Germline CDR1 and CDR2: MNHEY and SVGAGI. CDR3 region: CASRPQGLLDEQFF. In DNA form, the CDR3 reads TGTGCCAGCAGACCGCAGGGGCTTCTGGATGAGCAGTTCTTC.

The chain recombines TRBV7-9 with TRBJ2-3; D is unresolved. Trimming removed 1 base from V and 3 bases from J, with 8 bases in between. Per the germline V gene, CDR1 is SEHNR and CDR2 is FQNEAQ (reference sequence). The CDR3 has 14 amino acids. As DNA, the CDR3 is TGTGCCAGCAGCTTAGGGCTAGAAACAGATACGCAGTATTTT. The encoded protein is CASSLGLETDTQYF.

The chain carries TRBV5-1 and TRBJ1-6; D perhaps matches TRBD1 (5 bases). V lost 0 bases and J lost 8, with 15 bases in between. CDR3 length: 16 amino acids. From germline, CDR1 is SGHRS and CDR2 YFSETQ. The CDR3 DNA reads TGCGCCAGCAGCTTGGAAGGTGCGGGGACTTATTCACCCCTCCACTTT. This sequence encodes CASSLEGAGTYSPLHF.

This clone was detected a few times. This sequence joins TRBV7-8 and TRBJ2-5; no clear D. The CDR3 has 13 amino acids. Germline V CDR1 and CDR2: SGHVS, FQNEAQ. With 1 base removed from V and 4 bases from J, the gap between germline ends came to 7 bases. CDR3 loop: CASSLGIIETQYF. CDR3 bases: TGTGCCAGCAGCTTAGGTATAATAGAGACCCAGTACTTC.

CDR3 in DNA: TGTGCCAGCTCACCAGAAGGACAGAAAGAGACCCAGTACTTC. It encodes CASSPEGQKETQYF. The chain carries TRBV18 and TRBJ2-5; maybe TRBD1 (6 bases). This CDR3 is built from 14 residues. Germline CDR1 is KGHSH and CDR2 is LQKENI. Trimming removed 2 bases at V and 3 bases at J, with 10 bases between. Drawing the rest from reference TRBV18 and TRBJ2-5, the complete variable domain is NAGVMQNPRHLVRRRGQEARLRCSPMKGHSHVYWYRQLPEEGLKFMVYLQKENIIDESGMPKERFSAEFPKEGPSILRIQQVVRGDSAAYFCASSPEGQKETQYFGPGTRLLVL.

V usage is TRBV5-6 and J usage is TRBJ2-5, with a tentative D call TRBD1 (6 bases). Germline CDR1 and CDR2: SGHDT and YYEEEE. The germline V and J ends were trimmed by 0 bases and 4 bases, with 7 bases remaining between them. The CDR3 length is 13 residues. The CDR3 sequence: CASSLVGAETQYF. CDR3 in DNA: TGTGCCAGCAGCTTGGTGGGGGCAGAGACCCAGTACTTC.

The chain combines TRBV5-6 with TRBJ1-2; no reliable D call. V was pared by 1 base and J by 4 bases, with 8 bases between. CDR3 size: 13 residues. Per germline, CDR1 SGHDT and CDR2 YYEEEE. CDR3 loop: CASSLSGLYGYTF. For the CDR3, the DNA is TGTGCCAGCAGCTTGTCAGGCCTCTATGGCTACACCTTC.

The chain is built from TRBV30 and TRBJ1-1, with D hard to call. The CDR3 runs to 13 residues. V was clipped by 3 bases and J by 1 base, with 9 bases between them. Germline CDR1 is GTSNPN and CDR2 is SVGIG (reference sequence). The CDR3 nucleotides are TGTGCCTGGAGCGCAGACAAGAACACTGAAGCTTTCTTT. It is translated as CAWSADKNTEAFF.

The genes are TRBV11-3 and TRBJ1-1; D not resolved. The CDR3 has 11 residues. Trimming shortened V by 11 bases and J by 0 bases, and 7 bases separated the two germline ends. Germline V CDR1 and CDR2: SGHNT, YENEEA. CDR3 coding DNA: TGTGCCTGCGGAGTGAACACTGAAGCTTTCTTT. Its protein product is CACGVNTEAFF.

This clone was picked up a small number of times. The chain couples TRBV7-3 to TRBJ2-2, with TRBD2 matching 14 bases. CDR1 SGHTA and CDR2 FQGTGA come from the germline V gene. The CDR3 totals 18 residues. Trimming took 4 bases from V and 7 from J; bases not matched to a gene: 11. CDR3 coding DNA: TGTGCCAGCAGCTCCCGACTAGCGGGAGGGCTCGGTAACGGGGAGCTGTTTTTT. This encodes CASSSRLAGGLGNGELFF.

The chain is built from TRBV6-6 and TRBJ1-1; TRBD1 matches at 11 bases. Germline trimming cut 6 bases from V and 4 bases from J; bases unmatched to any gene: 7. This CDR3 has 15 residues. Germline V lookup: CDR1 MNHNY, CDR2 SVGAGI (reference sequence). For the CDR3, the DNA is TGTGCCAGCAGCGGAGGAGGGACAGGGGGCACTGAAGCTTTCTTT. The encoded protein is CASSGGGTGGTEAFF.

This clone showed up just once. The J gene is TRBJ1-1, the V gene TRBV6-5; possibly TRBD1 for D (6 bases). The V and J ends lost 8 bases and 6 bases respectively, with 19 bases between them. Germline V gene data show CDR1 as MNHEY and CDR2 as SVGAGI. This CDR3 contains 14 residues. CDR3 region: CASRGDIQGPEAFF. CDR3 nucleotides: TGTGCCAGCCGAGGGGACATCCAGGGGCCTGAAGCTTTCTTT.

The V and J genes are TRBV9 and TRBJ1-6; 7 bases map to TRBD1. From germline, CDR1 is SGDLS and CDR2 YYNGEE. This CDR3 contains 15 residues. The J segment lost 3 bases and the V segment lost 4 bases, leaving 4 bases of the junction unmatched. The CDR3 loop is CASSTGTVYNSPLHF. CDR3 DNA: TGTGCCAGCAGCACCGGGACAGTCTATAATTCACCCCTCCACTTT.

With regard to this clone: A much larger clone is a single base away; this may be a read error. CDR3 sequence reads: CASSLQGNTEAFF. CDR3 DNA: TGTGCCAGCAGTTTACAGGGGAACACTGAAGCTTTCTTT. This chain connects TRBV25-1 to TRBJ1-1; D may be TRBD1 (6 bases). This CDR3 contains 13 residues. The V gene's germline CDR1 is MGHDK and CDR2 SYGVNS. Trimming took off 5 bases at V and 1 base at J, with 8 bases between the two ends.

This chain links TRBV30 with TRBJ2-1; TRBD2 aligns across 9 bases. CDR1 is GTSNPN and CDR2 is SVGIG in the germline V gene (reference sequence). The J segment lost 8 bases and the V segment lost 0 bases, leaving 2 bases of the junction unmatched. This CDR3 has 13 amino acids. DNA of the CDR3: TGTGCCTGGAGTGTCCGACTAGCGGATGAGCAGTTCTTC. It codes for CAWSVRLADEQFF.

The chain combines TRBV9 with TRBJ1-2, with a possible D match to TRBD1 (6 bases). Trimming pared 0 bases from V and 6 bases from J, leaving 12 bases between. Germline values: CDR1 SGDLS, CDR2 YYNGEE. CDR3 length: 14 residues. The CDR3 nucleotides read TGTGCCAGCAGCGTAGGAAACAGGGATAATGGCTACACCTTC. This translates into CASSVGNRDNGYTF.